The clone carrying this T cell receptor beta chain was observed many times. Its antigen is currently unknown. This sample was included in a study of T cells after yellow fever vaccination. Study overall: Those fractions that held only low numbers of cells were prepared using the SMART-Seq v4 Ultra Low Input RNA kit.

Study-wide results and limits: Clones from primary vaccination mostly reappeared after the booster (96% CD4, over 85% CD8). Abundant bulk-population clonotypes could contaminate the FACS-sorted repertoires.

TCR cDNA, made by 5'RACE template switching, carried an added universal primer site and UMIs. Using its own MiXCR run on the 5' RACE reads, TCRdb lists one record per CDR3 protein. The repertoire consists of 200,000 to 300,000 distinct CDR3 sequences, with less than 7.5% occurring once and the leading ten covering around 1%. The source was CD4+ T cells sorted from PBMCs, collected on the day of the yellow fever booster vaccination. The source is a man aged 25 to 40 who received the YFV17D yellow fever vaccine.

The CDR3 reads CSALPGPDQPQHF. The CDR3 DNA follows: TGCAGTGCTCTGCCGGGACCTGATCAGCCCCAGCATTTT. This chain uses TRBV20-1 with TRBJ1-5; possibly TRBD1 for D (5 bases). Germline V gene data show CDR1 as DFQATT and CDR2 as SNEGSKA (reference sequence). The CDR3 loop spans 13 amino acids. Trimming left V 5 bases short and J 5 bases short, with 13 bases between.